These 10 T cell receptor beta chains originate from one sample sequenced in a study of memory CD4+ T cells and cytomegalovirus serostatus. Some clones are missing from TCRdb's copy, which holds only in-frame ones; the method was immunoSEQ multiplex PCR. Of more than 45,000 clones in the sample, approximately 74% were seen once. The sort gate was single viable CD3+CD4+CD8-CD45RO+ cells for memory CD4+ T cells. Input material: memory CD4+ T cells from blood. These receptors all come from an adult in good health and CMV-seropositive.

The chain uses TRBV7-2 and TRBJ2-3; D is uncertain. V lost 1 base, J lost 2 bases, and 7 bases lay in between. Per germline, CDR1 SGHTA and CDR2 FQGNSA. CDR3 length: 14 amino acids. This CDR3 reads CASSLEVNTDTQYF. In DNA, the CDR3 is TGTGCCAGCAGCTTAGAGGTTAACACAGATACGCAGTATTTT.

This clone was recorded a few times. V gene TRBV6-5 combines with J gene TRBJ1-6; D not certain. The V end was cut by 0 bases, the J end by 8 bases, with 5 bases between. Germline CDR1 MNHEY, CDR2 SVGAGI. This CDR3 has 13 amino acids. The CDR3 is CASSYSDYSPLHF. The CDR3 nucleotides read TGTGCCAGCAGTTACTCGGACTATTCACCCCTCCACTTT.

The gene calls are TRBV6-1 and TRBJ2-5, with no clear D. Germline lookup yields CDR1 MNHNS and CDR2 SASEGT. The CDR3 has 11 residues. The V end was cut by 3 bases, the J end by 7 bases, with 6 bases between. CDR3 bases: TGTGCCAGCAGTGATTGGGGGACCCAGTACTTC. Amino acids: CASSDWGTQYF.

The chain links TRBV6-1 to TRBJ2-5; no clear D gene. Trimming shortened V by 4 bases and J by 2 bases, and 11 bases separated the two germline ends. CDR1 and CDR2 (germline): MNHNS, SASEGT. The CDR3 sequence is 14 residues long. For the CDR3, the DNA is TGTGCCAGCAGTGCCACAGTGCTACAAGAGACCCAGTACTTC. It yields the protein CASSATVLQETQYF.

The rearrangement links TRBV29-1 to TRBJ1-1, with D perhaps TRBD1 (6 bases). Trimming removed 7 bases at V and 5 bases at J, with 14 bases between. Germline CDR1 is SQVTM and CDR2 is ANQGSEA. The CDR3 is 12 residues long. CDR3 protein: CSAYRDRTEAFF. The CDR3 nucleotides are TGCAGCGCCTACAGGGATAGGACTGAAGCTTTCTTT.

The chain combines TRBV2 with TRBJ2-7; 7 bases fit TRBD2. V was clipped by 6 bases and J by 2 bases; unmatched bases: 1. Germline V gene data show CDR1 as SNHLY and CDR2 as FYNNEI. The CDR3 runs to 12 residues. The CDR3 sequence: CASSGLAYEQYF. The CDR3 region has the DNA TGTGCCAGCAGCGGACTAGCCTACGAGCAGTACTTC.

The CDR3 region is CASSQDEESVYGYTF. For the CDR3, the DNA is TGTGCCAGCAGCCAAGATGAAGAATCGGTATACGGCTACACCTTC. This chain uses TRBV4-2 with TRBJ1-2; D uncertain. Germline lookup yields CDR1 LGHNA and CDR2 YNFKEQ. The V gene lost 0 bases and the J gene lost 8 bases, with 16 bases spanning the gap. This CDR3 region has 15 residues.

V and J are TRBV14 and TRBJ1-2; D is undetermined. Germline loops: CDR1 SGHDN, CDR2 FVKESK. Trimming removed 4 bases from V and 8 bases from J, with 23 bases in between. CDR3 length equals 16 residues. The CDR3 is CASSRGTRVYDGGYTF. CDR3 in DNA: TGTGCCAGCAGCCGGGGAACCCGAGTGTATGACGGCGGCTACACCTTC.

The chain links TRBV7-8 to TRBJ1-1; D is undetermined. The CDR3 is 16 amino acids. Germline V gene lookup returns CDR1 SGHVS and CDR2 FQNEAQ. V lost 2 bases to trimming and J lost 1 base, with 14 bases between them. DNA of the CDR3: TGTGCCAGCAGCTTATTAGTTTGGGGTCAGAACACTGAAGCTTTCTTT. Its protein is CASSLLVWGQNTEAFF.

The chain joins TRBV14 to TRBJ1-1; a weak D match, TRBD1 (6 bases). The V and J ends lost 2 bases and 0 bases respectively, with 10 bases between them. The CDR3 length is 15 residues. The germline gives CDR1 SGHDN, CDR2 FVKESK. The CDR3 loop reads CASSQQRGLNTEAFF. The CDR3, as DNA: TGTGCCAGCAGCCAACAACGGGGGCTGAACACTGAAGCTTTCTTT.